This T cell receptor beta chain was obtained from a study of HIV-infected children after antiretroviral therapy interruption. Study as a whole: Recorded EBV and CMV exposure existed for most children. For the interruption arm, samples span week 0 through about 3 years after study end.

The TCR library was built from RNA with a 3' RACE protocol and unique molecular identifiers. TCRdb re-analysed the 3' RACE reads in MiXCR, keeping a single row per CDR3 protein. The sample records roughly 16,000 distinct CDR3 sequences, roughly 3.5% being singletons. Findings of the study overall: By the end of treatment interruption, naive CD4+ clonality (Gini) increased.

This clonotype was picked up many times. Its target is not known. V lost 2 bases, J lost 0 bases, and 3 bases stayed unmatched. In germline, CDR1 is SGHTA, CDR2 FQGTGA. CDR3 length equals 15 residues. Treatment denoted: PENTA 11 planned treatment interruption arm or continuous ART arm. Sample: CD45RA+ CD4+ T cells from PBMCs, taken from a donor given antiretroviral therapy, either interrupted or continuous. Specified subset: naive CD4+ CD45RA+ CD45RO- T cells. The chain uses TRBV7-3 and TRBJ1-1; the match to TRBD1 covers 7 bases. This TCR came from a child aged 2 to 17 with HIV. DNA for the CDR3: TGTGCCAGCAGCTTACAGGGGGGGATGAACACTGAAGCTTTCTTT. It specifies CASSLQGGMNTEAFF.